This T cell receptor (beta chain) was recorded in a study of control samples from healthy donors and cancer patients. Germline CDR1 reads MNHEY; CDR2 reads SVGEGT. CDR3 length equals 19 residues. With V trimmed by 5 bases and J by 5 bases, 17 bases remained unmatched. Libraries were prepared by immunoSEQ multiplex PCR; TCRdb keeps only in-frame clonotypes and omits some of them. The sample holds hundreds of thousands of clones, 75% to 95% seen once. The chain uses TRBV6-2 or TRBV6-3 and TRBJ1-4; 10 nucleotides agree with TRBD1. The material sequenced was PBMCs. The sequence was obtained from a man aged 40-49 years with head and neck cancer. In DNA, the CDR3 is TGTGCCAGCAGTGCGCTACTGGGGACAGGGGCGAAGAGGAATGAAAAACTGTTTTTT. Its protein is CASSALLGTGAKRNEKLFF.